Listed below are T cell receptor beta chains from one sample, sequenced in a study of blood T cell repertoires in COVID-19. The table came from immunoSEQ multiplex PCR; TCRdb's copy has only in-frame clones and leaves some out. The data hold 35,000 to 55,000 clones, with about nine tenths observed a single time. Specimen: peripheral blood. These receptors all stem from a man aged 65 to 85 with active COVID-19. The CDR3 runs from the conserved cysteine through the conserved F or W. The D gene is left open where the match is weak. Clone size is not always given. Where it is, it says once, few, many or a class for expanded clones.

TRBV7-2	TRBD1	TRBJ1-3	-	CASSLRTGFGNTIYF	TGTGCCAGCAGCTTAAGGACAGGGTTTGGAAACACCATATATTTT
TRBV30	-	TRBJ2-7	-	CAWSPGHYEQYF	TGTGCCTGGAGCCCGGGACACTACGAGCAGTACTTC
TRBV7-2	TRBD2	TRBJ2-2	-	CASSFPGGGTGELFF	TGTGCCAGCAGCTTCCCCGGGGGGGGCACCGGGGAGCTGTTTTTT
TRBV2	TRBD2	TRBJ2-2	-	CASSPGLVVTGELFF	TGTGCCAGCAGTCCTGGACTAGTTGTCACCGGGGAGCTGTTTTTT
TRBV10-3	-	TRBJ2-7	-	CAISVQGNPIEQYF	TGTGCCATCAGTGTGCAGGGGAACCCTATCGAGCAGTACTTC
TRBV5-1	TRBD2	TRBJ2-1	few	CASSTSGLAGGPIYNEQFF	TGCGCCAGCTCGACCTCGGGACTAGCGGGAGGGCCAATCTACAATGAGCAGTTCTTC
TRBV7-2	TRBD1	TRBJ1-2	-	CASSLQGLAYGYTF	TGTGCCAGCAGCCTACAGGGGCTCGCCTATGGCTACACCTTC
TRBV5-4	-	TRBJ2-3	-	CASSLAAGSTDTQYF	TGTGCCAGCAGCTTGGCGGCAGGTAGCACAGATACGCAGTATTTT
TRBV2	TRBD1	TRBJ2-7	-	CASGTGTYEQYF	TGTGCCAGCGGGACAGGGACCTACGAGCAGTACTTC
TRBV6-5	-	TRBJ1-6	once	CASRPPGQTNSPLHF	TGTGCCAGCAGACCTCCGGGACAAACTAATTCACCCCTCCACTTT
TRBV16	-	TRBJ1-1	-	CASSQLEAFF	TGTGCCAGCAGCCAATTAGAAGCTTTCTTT
TRBV5-4	-	TRBJ1-2	-	CASSLEGGVNYGYTF	TGTGCCAGCAGCTTGGAGGGGGGGGTTAACTATGGCTACACCTTC
TRBV7-2	-	TRBJ1-4	-	CASSLNGQILNEKLFF	TGTGCCAGCAGCTTAAACGGACAGATACTTAATGAAAAACTGTTTTTT
TRBV28	-	TRBJ1-5	-	CASSIIRAGNQPQHF	TGTGCCAGCAGTATTATCAGGGCAGGCAATCAGCCCCAGCATTTT
TRBV6-5	-	TRBJ1-1	-	CGVGRGTEAFF	TGTGGTGTCGGGAGGGGCACTGAAGCTTTCTTT
TRBV18	TRBD2	TRBJ2-1	-	CASSPLLADYNEQFF	TGTGCCAGCTCACCCCTACTAGCGGACTACAATGAGCAGTTCTTC
TRBV7-6	TRBD2	TRBJ2-5	few	CASSFRGRRQETQYF	TGTGCCAGCAGCTTCCGCGGGAGAAGGCAAGAGACCCAGTACTTC
TRBV6-1	-	TRBJ1-2	-	CASSESPGLYGYTF	TGTGCCAGCAGTGAATCGCCGGGACTCTATGGCTACACCTTC
TRBV28	-	TRBJ1-2	once	CASSSFGTAYGYTF	TGTGCCAGCAGTTCCTTCGGGACTGCCTATGGCTACACCTTC
TRBV3-1/TRBV3-2	TRBD1	TRBJ1-5	once	CASSQGNRGSNQPQHF	TGTGCCAGCAGCCAAGGAAACAGGGGGAGCAATCAGCCCCAGCATTTT
TRBV4-3	TRBD2	TRBJ2-2	once	CASSQDPTSGNTGELFF	TGCGCCAGCAGCCAAGATCCAACTAGCGGCAACACCGGGGAGCTGTTTTTT
TRBV28	-	TRBJ2-1	-	CASSLAVASNEQFF	TGTGCCAGCAGTTTAGCGGTGGCTAGTAATGAGCAGTTCTTC
TRBV9	TRBD2	TRBJ2-1	-	CASSAKRSSGTSVLRSHEQFF	TGTGCCAGCAGCGCCAAGAGAAGTTCGGGGACTAGCGTTTTAAGGAGTCATGAGCAGTTCTTC
TRBV2	-	TRBJ2-4	-	CASGTYQNIQYF	TGTGCCAGCGGGACATACCAAAACATTCAGTACTTC
TRBV5-1	TRBD2	TRBJ2-1	-	CASSPLLAGGYNEQFF	TGCGCCAGCAGCCCCCTCCTAGCGGGCGGATACAATGAGCAGTTCTTC
TRBV19	-	TRBJ1-5	-	CASSSYREGNQPQHF	TGTGCCAGTAGTAGTTACAGGGAAGGCAATCAGCCCCAGCATTTT
TRBV18	TRBD1	TRBJ1-2	-	CASSPDGTANYGYTF	TGTGCCAGCTCACCGGACGGGACAGCAAACTATGGCTACACCTTC
TRBV27	TRBD2	TRBJ2-3	-	CASSSPRLAATTDTQYF	TGTGCCAGCAGTTCCCCCCGACTAGCAGCTACAACAGATACGCAGTATTTT
TRBV7-2	-	TRBJ2-2	-	CASSLSGVGIAGELFF	TGTGCCAGCAGCTTATCGGGAGTAGGAATTGCCGGGGAGCTGTTTTTT
TRBV25-1	-	TRBJ2-1	-	CASSEPGRGNNEQFF	TGTGCCAGCAGTGAACCGGGTCGGGGGAATAATGAGCAGTTCTTC
TRBV28	-	TRBJ2-1	-	CASREIAGTAAHEQFF	TGTGCCAGCAGGGAGATTGCCGGGACTGCCGCCCATGAGCAGTTCTTC
TRBV28	-	TRBJ1-5	-	CASTQSVGGQPQHF	TGTGCCAGCACCCAATCGGTCGGGGGACAGCCCCAGCATTTT
TRBV4-1	TRBD1	TRBJ1-4	-	CASSQEPGTGVEKLFF	TGCGCCAGCAGCCAAGAACCCGGGACAGGGGTGGAAAAACTGTTTTTT
TRBV18	-	TRBJ1-2	once	CASSTVNYGYTF	TGTGCCAGCTCAACAGTGAACTATGGCTACACCTTC
TRBV15	-	TRBJ2-7	-	CATSRDLNWSYEQYF	TGTGCCACCAGCAGAGATCTGAACTGGTCCTACGAGCAGTACTTC
TRBV6-6	-	TRBJ2-3	-	CASSYREPDTQYF	TGTGCCAGCAGTTATCGAGAACCGGATACGCAGTATTTT
TRBV24-1	-	TRBJ2-3	-	CATSAGSQGVRTDTQYF	TGTGCCACCAGTGCCGGGAGCCAGGGGGTACGCACAGATACGCAGTATTTT
TRBV19	TRBD1	TRBJ1-2	once	CASSSQGLSGYTF	TGTGCCAGTAGCTCACAGGGGTTAAGTGGCTACACCTTC
TRBV6-4	-	TRBJ2-5	-	CASSDRGLFLETQYF	TGTGCCAGCAGTGACCGAGGACTCTTCTTAGAGACCCAGTACTTC
TRBV28	TRBD1	TRBJ2-7	-	CASRGQGKDEQYF	TGTGCCAGCCGGGGACAGGGAAAGGACGAGCAGTACTTC
TRBV28	-	TRBJ2-5	-	CASSLETQYF	TGTGCCAGCAGTCTCGAGACCCAGTACTTC
TRBV18	-	TRBJ1-6	few	CASSPDRKNSPLHF	TGTGCCAGCTCACCTGACAGGAAGAATTCACCCCTCCACTTT
TRBV18	TRBD1	TRBJ2-1	-	CASSPLQLGGDEQFF	TGTGCCAGCTCACCACTCCAACTAGGGGGCGATGAGCAGTTCTTC
TRBV7-7	-	TRBJ1-1	-	CASSFPGRLNTEAFF	TGTGCTAGCAGCTTCCCAGGCCGATTGAACACTGAAGCTTTCTTT
TRBV9	TRBD2	TRBJ2-7	-	CASSATWTSGFYEQYF	TGTGCCAGCAGCGCCACTTGGACTAGCGGCTTCTACGAGCAGTACTTC
TRBV9	TRBD2	TRBJ2-1	-	CASSTGLAGVHEQFF	TGTGCCAGCAGCACGGGACTAGCGGGGGTACACGAGCAGTTCTTC
TRBV7-7	-	TRBJ2-1	-	CASSSLTNNEQFF	TGTGCTAGCAGCTCCCTAACTAACAATGAGCAGTTCTTC
TRBV7-8	-	TRBJ1-1	-	CASSPRLSRGEGEAFF	TGTGCCAGCAGCCCCCGGCTATCCAGGGGAGAAGGTGAAGCTTTCTTT
TRBV6-5	TRBD2	TRBJ2-7	-	CASIASGGYEQYF	TGTGCCAGCATCGCTAGCGGAGGCTACGAGCAGTACTTC
TRBV6-6	-	TRBJ2-1	-	CASEGRLVDEQFF	TGTGCCAGCGAGGGCAGGTTGGTCGATGAGCAGTTCTTC
TRBV5-5	-	TRBJ1-2	-	CASSLAGGPNYGYTF	TGTGCCAGCAGCTTAGCTGGGGGCCCTAACTATGGCTACACCTTC
TRBV19	TRBD1	TRBJ2-4	-	CASSPRNRGRLTLTKNIQYF	TGTGCCAGTAGTCCGAGAAACAGGGGGCGATTGACCTTAACCAAAAACATTCAGTACTTC
TRBV4-2	TRBD2	TRBJ2-1	-	CASSQGLASGRAVGQFF	TGTGCCAGCAGCCAAGGGCTGGCTAGCGGGAGGGCCGTCGGGCAGTTCTTC
TRBV18	TRBD1	TRBJ1-4	-	CASSHRQGAPNEKLFF	TGTGCCAGCTCACACAGACAGGGGGCGCCTAATGAAAAACTGTTTTTT